A selection of T cell receptor beta chains follows, all from one sample in a study of blood T cell repertoires in COVID-19. Produced via immunoSEQ multiplex PCR; TCRdb's table is partial and in-frame only. Of fewer than 400,000 clones in the sample, 80% to 90% were seen once. Sequenced sample: PBMCs or T cells enriched from blood (not recorded which). The receptors stem from a man aged 25 to 40 who had recovered from COVID-19. CDR3s include the opening cysteine and the closing phenylalanine or tryptophan.

CDR3aa,v_gene
CASSLLTSGLNEQYF,TRBV5-4
CASSEWTEDYGYTF,TRBV6-1
CASSLLHAEPNYGYTF,TRBV4-1
CASSDWLAGGSDTQYF,TRBV2
CACSEDYGYTF,TRBV30
CAWSATLAGGADTQYF,TRBV30
CASDWCRYSNYGYTF,TRBV10-1
CASSPGVSGGALNTGELFF,TRBV9
CASSYPGTNSPLHF,TRBV7-2
CASSLDPAGRTEAFF,TRBV7-9
CSVGMTGATEAFF,TRBV29-1
CASSSRGGYNEQFF,TRBV11-3
CASSDGGAGANVLTF,TRBV6-4
CASSLYGTGGHEKLFF,TRBV9
CASSPGPGGTEAFF,TRBV5-6